Following are 10 T cell receptor beta chains from one sample sequenced in a study of blood T cell repertoires in COVID-19. Sequencing used immunoSEQ multiplex PCR; TCRdb keeps in-frame clones, though not all of them. The profile covers fewer than 40,000 clones, with about 89% appearing a single time and about 6.5% taken by the ten largest. The sequenced sample was peripheral blood. The receptors originated from a human donor in a cohort sampled during active COVID-19.

V and J are TRBV10-3 and TRBJ2-3, with 7 bases aligning to TRBD2. CDR1 is ENHRY, CDR2 SYGVKD, per germline. J lost 1 base, V lost 9 bases, and 1 base had no gene match. The CDR3 runs 12 residues. The CDR3 sequence is CAILAGTDTQYF. In DNA, the CDR3 is TGTGCCATTCTAGCGGGCACAGATACGCAGTATTTT.

J is TRBJ2-5 and V is TRBV12-3 or TRBV12-4, with a tentative D call TRBD2 (6 bases). Trimming left V 3 bases short and J 10 bases short, with 9 bases between. This CDR3 is built from 11 residues. The CDR3 nucleotides read TGTGCCAGCAGTTTCCAGGGAGGCCAGTACTTC. This encodes CASSFQGGQYF.

J is TRBJ1-3 and V is TRBV15; perhaps TRBD1 as D (6 bases). Between the trimmed V and J ends, which lost 0 bases and 4 bases, there was a span of 10 bases. The germline gives CDR1 LNHNV, CDR2 YYDKDF (reference sequence). The CDR3 has 15 amino acids. CDR3 protein: CATSRDTGSGNTIYF. The CDR3 DNA sequence: TGTGCCACCAGCAGAGACACAGGGAGCGGAAACACCATATATTTT.

This sequence joins TRBV20-1 and TRBJ2-4, with 9 bases matching TRBD1. Per the germline V gene, CDR1 is DFQATT and CDR2 is SNEGSKA (reference sequence). The CDR3 runs 15 residues. The V segment lost 3 bases and the J segment 1 base; nucleotides outside the gene matches: 4. CDR3 DNA: TGCAGTGCTAGTTTACAGGGGGCGGCCAAAAACATTCAGTACTTC. It encodes CSASLQGAAKNIQYF.

The J gene is TRBJ1-5, the V gene TRBV7-8; D uncertain. Germline lookup yields CDR1 SGHVS and CDR2 FQNEAQ. This CDR3 region has 13 residues. Trimming removed 1 base at V and 4 bases at J, with 5 bases between. The CDR3 DNA reads as TGTGCCAGCAGCTTAGGAGTGAATCAGCCCCAGCATTTT. Translated: CASSLGVNQPQHF. Filled out from reference TRBV7-8 and TRBJ1-5, the complete variable domain reads GAGVSQSPRYKVAKRGQDVALRCDPISGHVSLFWYQQALGQGPEFLTYFQNEAQLDKSGLPSDRFFAERPEGSVSTLKIQRTQQEDSAVYLCASSLGVNQPQHFGDGTRLSIL.

The V and J genes are TRBV6-6 and TRBJ2-7; TRBD2 aligns across 9 bases. Unmatched junction bases numbered 3, after V lost 8 bases and J lost 4 bases. This CDR3 spans 12 amino acids. Germline V gives CDR1 MNHNY, CDR2 SVGAGI (reference sequence). CDR3 amino acids: CASWTSAYEQYF. The CDR3 bases are TGTGCCAGCTGGACTAGCGCTTACGAGCAGTACTTC.

The V and J genes are TRBV4-1 and TRBJ2-6, with no clear D. Germline CDR1 MGHRA, CDR2 YSYEKL. Trimming stripped 0 bases from V and 9 bases from J, with 6 bases between. The CDR3 extends over 13 amino acids. CDR3 DNA sequence: TGCGCCAGCAGCCAAGATCTGCGCAACGTCCTGACTTTC. Amino acid sequence: CASSQDLRNVLTF.

This clone has more than one count but fewer than ten. The chain links TRBV19 to TRBJ2-6; 8 bases are shared with TRBD1. There are 15 residues in the CDR3. V lost 11 bases to trimming and J lost 4 bases; unmatched junction nucleotides: 10. The germline V gene has CDR1 LNHDA and CDR2 SQIVND (reference sequence). CDR3 nucleotides: TGTGCCGTGGGACAGGTAGAGTTGGGGGCCAACGTCCTGACTTTC. This translates into CAVGQVELGANVLTF.

This sequence joins TRBV4-1 and TRBJ2-1, with D uncertain. This CDR3 contains 12 residues. The germline V gene encodes CDR1 MGHRA and CDR2 YSYEKL. Trimming pared 4 bases from V and 6 bases from J, leaving 7 bases between. CDR3 nucleotides: TGCGCCAGCAGCCCTACCGGCAATGAGCAGTTCTTC. Amino acids: CASSPTGNEQFF.

V and J are TRBV11-2 and TRBJ2-1; D is ambiguous. The germline V gene has CDR1 SGHAT and CDR2 FQNNGV. V lost 5 bases, J lost 9 bases, and 5 bases lay in between. The CDR3 runs to 10 residues. The CDR3 region has the DNA TGTGCCAGCAGCGTCAGTGAGCAGTTCTTC. Its protein is CASSVSEQFF.